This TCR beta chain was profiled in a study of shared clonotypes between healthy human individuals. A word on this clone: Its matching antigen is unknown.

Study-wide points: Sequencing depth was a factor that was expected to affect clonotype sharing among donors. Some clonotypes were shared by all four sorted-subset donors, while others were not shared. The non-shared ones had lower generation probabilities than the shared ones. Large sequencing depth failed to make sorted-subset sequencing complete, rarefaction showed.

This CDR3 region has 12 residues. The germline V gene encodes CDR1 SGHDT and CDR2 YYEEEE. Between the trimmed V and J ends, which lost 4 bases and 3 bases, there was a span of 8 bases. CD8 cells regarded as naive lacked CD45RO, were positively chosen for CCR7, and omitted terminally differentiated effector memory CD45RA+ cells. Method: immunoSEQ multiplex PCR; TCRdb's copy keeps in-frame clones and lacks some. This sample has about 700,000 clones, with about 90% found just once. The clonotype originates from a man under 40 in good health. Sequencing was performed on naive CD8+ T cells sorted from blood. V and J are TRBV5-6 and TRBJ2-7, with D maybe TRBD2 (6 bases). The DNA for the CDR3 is TGTGCCAGCAGCCCGGGAGACTACGAGCAGTACTTC. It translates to CASSPGDYEQYF. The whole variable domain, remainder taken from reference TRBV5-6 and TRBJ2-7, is DAGVTQSPTHLIKTRGQQVTLRCSPKSGHDTVSWYQQALGQGPQFIFQYYEEEERQRGNFPDRFSGHQFPNYSSELNVNALLLGDSALYLCASSPGDYEQYFGPGTRLTVT.